One sample yielded the 14 T cell receptor beta chains listed below, sequenced in a study of PD-L1 blockade in urothelial cancer. Sample time point: pretreatment peripheral blood. TCRdb's copy holds only in-frame clones and misses some; the assay was immunoSEQ multiplex PCR. The table lists about 38,000 clones, roughly 80% of them singletons, with nearly 15% in the top ten. This sample comprised PBMCs, obtained around atezolizumab (anti-PD-L1) treatment. These receptors were taken from a man older than 75 with urothelial cancer.

The chain couples TRBV6-6 to TRBJ1-1; D is unclear. The CDR3 length is 12 residues. The V end lost 0 bases, the J end lost 6 bases, and 5 bases lay between the germline ends. Germline assignment: CDR1 MNHNY and CDR2 SVGAGI (reference sequence). The CDR3 DNA follows: TGTGCCAGCAGTTACTCGTTATCTGAAGCTTTCTTT. It encodes CASSYSLSEAFF.

V usage is TRBV11-2 and J usage is TRBJ2-6; weak D call: TRBD1 (5 bases). Germline-derived CDR1 and CDR2 are SGHAT and FQNNGV. The CDR3 has 14 amino acids. Trimming pared 1 base from V and 11 bases from J, leaving 12 bases between. CDR3 in amino acids: CASSLAIDSYVLTF. CDR3 nucleotide sequence: TGTGCCAGCAGCTTAGCCATCGACAGTTACGTCCTGACTTTC.

The rearrangement links TRBV2 to TRBJ2-1; D perhaps matches TRBD2 (5 bases). The V gene lost 7 bases and the J gene lost 5 bases, with 15 bases spanning the gap. The CDR3 contains 14 residues. Germline CDR1 is SNHLY and CDR2 is FYNNEI. The CDR3 reads CASTSDYADNEQFF. The CDR3 nucleotides read TGTGCCAGCACTTCAGACTACGCCGACAATGAGCAGTTCTTC.

The chain joins TRBV27 to TRBJ2-7; D gene uncertain. Looked up from germline, CDR1 is MNHEY and CDR2 is SMNVEV (reference sequence). This CDR3 spans 15 amino acids. Deletions cut 5 bases from V and 0 bases from J, with 14 bases between. The CDR3 DNA follows: TGTGCCAGCAGTACCTCCGGGTCCTCCTCCTACGAGCAGTACTTC. Protein: CASSTSGSSSYEQYF.

The chain links TRBV2 to TRBJ2-1; 9 bases agree with TRBD2. The CDR3 extends over 14 amino acids. V lost 4 bases, J lost 5 bases, and 3 bases stayed unmatched. Germline V CDR1 and CDR2: SNHLY, FYNNEI. CDR3 DNA sequence: TGTGCCAGCAGTGGACTAGCGGCCAACAATGAGCAGTTCTTC. This encodes CASSGLAANNEQFF.

The rearrangement links TRBV10-3 to TRBJ2-3; tentative D call: TRBD1 (5 bases). V was shortened by 10 bases and J by 4 bases, with 12 bases between the two germline ends. CDR3 length: 12 amino acids. In germline, CDR1 is ENHRY, CDR2 SYGVKD. CDR3 sequence (DNA): TGTGCCACCCAGGGATCTGCAGATACGCAGTATTTT. Translation: CATQGSADTQYF.

The chain is built from TRBV5-1 and TRBJ1-3; D is uncertain. From germline, CDR1 is SGHRS and CDR2 YFSETQ. V lost 0 bases and J lost 0, with 7 bases in between. This CDR3 has 15 residues. The CDR3 protein is CASSLGAASGNTIYF. The CDR3 nucleotides read TGCGCCAGCAGCTTGGGGGCAGCCTCTGGAAACACCATATATTTT.

The chain joins TRBV5-1 to TRBJ1-4; D is unclear. Germline CDR1 is SGHRS and CDR2 is YFSETQ. V dropped 4 bases and J dropped 8 bases, with 15 bases sitting between them. This CDR3 has 14 residues. CDR3 sequence reads: CASSPGGIQEKLFF. CDR3 bases: TGCGCCAGCAGCCCGGGCGGGATACAGGAAAAACTGTTTTTT.

This chain uses TRBV28 with TRBJ1-2; no clear D. V lost 6 bases, J lost 6 bases, and 17 bases lay in between. Germline V gene lookup returns CDR1 MDHEN and CDR2 SYDVKM. The CDR3 is made up of 14 amino acids. The CDR3 region is CASSPHSTGNGYTF. CDR3 bases: TGTGCCAGCAGCCCCCATAGTACGGGGAATGGCTACACCTTC.

This clone has only one observation. This chain links TRBV7-9 with TRBJ2-2, with a weak D call TRBD2 (5 bases). The germline V gene encodes CDR1 SEHNR and CDR2 FQNEAQ (reference sequence). The V and J ends lost 2 bases and 5 bases respectively, with 9 bases between them. There are 14 residues in the CDR3. CDR3 DNA sequence: TGTGCCAGCAGCTTATATCGGGAAACCGGGGAGCTGTTTTTT. It codes for CASSLYRETGELFF.

CDR3 loop: CASSKLRQGFCGYTF. CDR3 sequence (DNA): TGTGCCAGCAGCAAATTGCGGCAGGGCTTTTGTGGCTACACCTTC. The chain combines TRBV21-1 with TRBJ1-2; the table's D call, TRBD1, has no DNA check behind it. TRBV21-1 is assigned pseudogene status. The CDR3 runs 15 residues.

The V gene is TRBV5-6, the J gene TRBJ1-5, with D tentatively TRBD1 (6 bases). CDR3 size: 15 residues. V was trimmed by 0 bases and J by 4 bases, leaving 11 bases between them. Germline loops: CDR1 SGHDT, CDR2 YYEEEE. The CDR3, as DNA: TGTGCCAGCAGCTTGGGGTTACAGGGTAATCAGCCCCAGCATTTT. It yields the protein CASSLGLQGNQPQHF.

This sequence joins TRBV4-1 and TRBJ1-5; no clear D gene. The V and J ends lost 4 bases and 9 bases respectively, with 16 bases between them. The CDR3 loop spans 14 amino acids. CDR1 is MGHRA and CDR2 is YSYEKL in the germline V gene. The CDR3 reads CASSLQGGGGPQHF. The CDR3 bases are TGCGCCAGCAGCCTACAAGGCGGCGGTGGGCCCCAGCATTTT.

V is TRBV11-2 and J is TRBJ2-3; TRBD2 aligns across 9 bases. CDR3 length: 17 amino acids. Trimming removed 3 bases from V and 3 bases from J; junction bases left unmatched: 10. From germline, CDR1 is SGHAT and CDR2 FQNNGV. For the CDR3, the DNA is TGTGCCAGCAGCTTCCTTCTGGCGGGAGGGTTTACAGATACGCAGTATTTT. It codes for CASSFLLAGGFTDTQYF. Variable domain in full (rest from reference TRBV11-2 and TRBJ2-3): EAGVAQSPRYKIIEKRQSVAFWCNPISGHATLYWYQQILGQGPKLLIQFQNNGVVDDSQLPKDRFSAERLKGVDSTLKIQPAKLEDSAVYLCASSFLLAGGFTDTQYFGPGTRLTVL.